The rows below give T cell receptor beta chains drawn from one sample of a study of blood T cells in healthy people across ages. TCRdb reanalysed the 5' RACE reads using MiXCR and keeps one entry per CDR3 protein. The sample has approximately 2,000,000 distinct CDR3 sequences; roughly two fifths are singletons. The sample consisted of blood. The source of these receptors is a human donor in good health. The CDR3 runs from the conserved cysteine through the conserved F or W. The D gene is left open where the match is weak. Not all rows give a size; the values are once, few, many and, for expanded clones, a class.

J gene: TRBJ2-1; clone size: -; V gene: TRBV7-2; D gene: TRBD2; CDR3 DNA: TGTGCCAGCAGCACAGCGGGGGCCCAGTACAATGAGCAGTTCTTC; CDR3 protein: CASSTAGAQYNEQFF
J gene: TRBJ2-6; clone size: -; V gene: TRBV5-1; D gene: -; CDR3 DNA: TGCGCCAGCAGCCCCGCCCGAGATGGTGGGGCCAACGTCCTGACTTTC; CDR3 protein: CASSPARDGGANVLTF
J gene: TRBJ2-1; clone size: many; V gene: TRBV20-1; D gene: -; CDR3 DNA: TGCAGTGCTAGCGGGGGGCCCTCCCAGTTCTTC; CDR3 protein: CSASGGPSQFF
J gene: TRBJ1-1; clone size: -; V gene: TRBV29-1; D gene: -; CDR3 DNA: TGCAGCGTGCAGACGAGCGGGGTGGATGAAGCTTTCTTT; CDR3 protein: CSVQTSGVDEAFF
J gene: TRBJ2-7; clone size: -; V gene: TRBV25-1; D gene: -; CDR3 DNA: TGTGCCAGCAGTGAATCCGGCGGGCGACTCTACGAGCAGTACTTC; CDR3 protein: CASSESGGRLYEQYF
J gene: TRBJ1-2; clone size: -; V gene: TRBV20-1; D gene: -; CDR3 DNA: TGCAGTGCTAGAAAGGCAGGGCAGACCTATGGCTACACCTTC; CDR3 protein: CSARKAGQTYGYTF
J gene: TRBJ2-3; clone size: -; V gene: TRBV11-2; D gene: TRBD2; CDR3 DNA: TGTGCCAGCAGCTTCTCTACTAGCGGTCCGGGCACAGATACGCAGTATTTT; CDR3 protein: CASSFSTSGPGTDTQYF
J gene: TRBJ2-1; clone size: few; V gene: TRBV12-3/TRBV12-4; D gene: -; CDR3 DNA: TGTGCCAGCAGTTTATACGGTCCCGAGAATGAGCAGTTCTTC; CDR3 protein: CASSLYGPENEQFF
J gene: TRBJ1-2; clone size: few; V gene: TRBV7-2; D gene: -; CDR3 DNA: TGTGCCAGCAGCCCGGATGAGGGGAATGGCTACACCTTC; CDR3 protein: CASSPDEGNGYTF
J gene: TRBJ2-7; clone size: few; V gene: TRBV7-8; D gene: -; CDR3 DNA: TGTGCCAGCAGCCACTCGCTCGGGCAGTCCTACGAGCAGTACTTC; CDR3 protein: CASSHSLGQSYEQYF
J gene: TRBJ2-7; clone size: -; V gene: TRBV7-3; D gene: -; CDR3 DNA: TGTGCCAGCAGCTTAACGGGAGACTCATACCAGTACTTC; CDR3 protein: CASSLTGDSYQYF
J gene: TRBJ2-3; clone size: -; V gene: TRBV3-1; D gene: -; CDR3 DNA: TGTGCCAGCAGCCGTAACAGGGCTCTGAGGGATACGCAGTATTTT; CDR3 protein: CASSRNRALRDTQYF
J gene: TRBJ2-5; clone size: few; V gene: TRBV6-2/TRBV6-3; D gene: TRBD2; CDR3 DNA: TGTGCCAGCAGCAACGCGGGGGGCTGGGAGACCCAGTACTTC; CDR3 protein: CASSNAGGWETQYF
J gene: TRBJ2-1; clone size: -; V gene: TRBV12-3/TRBV12-4; D gene: TRBD2; CDR3 DNA: TGTGCCAGCAGTCCGCCGGGACTAGCGGGGGTTGAGCAGTTCTTC; CDR3 protein: CASSPPGLAGVEQFF
J gene: TRBJ2-3; clone size: -; V gene: TRBV9; D gene: TRBD2; CDR3 DNA: TGTGCCAGCAGCACCTCTAGCGGGGGTACAGATACGCAGTATTTT; CDR3 protein: CASSTSSGGTDTQYF
J gene: TRBJ2-4; clone size: -; V gene: TRBV7-9; D gene: -; CDR3 DNA: TGTGCCAGCAGCTTAGCGGTCCGGATCCAGTACTTC; CDR3 protein: CASSLAVRIQYF
J gene: TRBJ1-1; clone size: few; V gene: TRBV9; D gene: -; CDR3 DNA: TGTGCCAGCAGCGTAGGCCCCTATGGGGGGCAAGCTGAAGCTTTCTTT; CDR3 protein: CASSVGPYGGQAEAFF
J gene: TRBJ1-1; clone size: -; V gene: TRBV29-1; D gene: -; CDR3 DNA: TGCAGCGTTGTGGGGGTGGTTGCTGAAGCTTTCTTT; CDR3 protein: CSVVGVVAEAFF
J gene: TRBJ2-7; clone size: few; V gene: TRBV25-1; D gene: TRBD1; CDR3 DNA: TGTGCCAGCAGTGACACCGGGACAGGGGGATGGGACGTGTACGAGCAGTACTTC; CDR3 protein: CASSDTGTGGWDVYEQYF
J gene: TRBJ1-4; clone size: few; V gene: TRBV7-2; D gene: -; CDR3 DNA: TGTGCCAGCAGCTTAGAAGGCGGTGAAAAACTGTTTTTT; CDR3 protein: CASSLEGGEKLFF
J gene: TRBJ2-7; clone size: -; V gene: TRBV7-9; D gene: TRBD2; CDR3 DNA: TGTGTCAGCAGCTTTAGCGGGGGCAGGACCTACGAGCAGTACTTC; CDR3 protein: CVSSFSGGRTYEQYF
J gene: TRBJ2-1; clone size: many; V gene: TRBV29-1; D gene: TRBD2; CDR3 DNA: TGCAGCGTTGTTGGGACTACCTCTTCCTACAATGAGCAGTTCTTC; CDR3 protein: CSVVGTTSSYNEQFF
J gene: TRBJ1-5; clone size: -; V gene: TRBV3-1; D gene: -; CDR3 DNA: TGTGCCAGCAGCCAAGGGGGTTATGGGGGTCAACCCCAGCATTTT; CDR3 protein: CASSQGGYGGQPQHF
J gene: TRBJ2-3; clone size: -; V gene: TRBV13; D gene: -; CDR3 DNA: TGTGCCAGCAGCTTAGGCATTGGCAGCGGCACAGATACGCAGTATTTT; CDR3 protein: CASSLGIGSGTDTQYF
J gene: TRBJ2-7; clone size: many; V gene: TRBV10-3; D gene: -; CDR3 DNA: TGTGCCATCAGTGAGTCCGGTGGAACAAACGAGCAGTACTTC; CDR3 protein: CAISESGGTNEQYF
J gene: TRBJ1-1; clone size: -; V gene: TRBV24-1; D gene: -; CDR3 DNA: TGTGCCACCCGGTTGGGCACTGAAGCTTTCTTT; CDR3 protein: CATRLGTEAFF
J gene: TRBJ1-5; clone size: few; V gene: TRBV10-3; D gene: -; CDR3 DNA: TGTGCCATCAGGAACGATCAGGGGAATCAGCCCCAGCATTTT; CDR3 protein: CAIRNDQGNQPQHF
J gene: TRBJ2-3; clone size: -; V gene: TRBV9; D gene: -; CDR3 DNA: TGTGCCAGCAGCGTAGGAGGGGGGGAGACAGATACGCAGTATTTT; CDR3 protein: CASSVGGGETDTQYF
J gene: TRBJ2-1; clone size: -; V gene: TRBV18; D gene: TRBD1; CDR3 DNA: TGTGCCAGCTCACAGACAGGGGGCCGGATCGCGGGTGAGCAGTTCTTC; CDR3 protein: CASSQTGGRIAGEQFF
J gene: TRBJ1-2; clone size: few; V gene: TRBV7-8; D gene: -; CDR3 DNA: TGTGCCAGCAGCTTAGGTTTAGGACGGTCTAACTATGGCTACACCTTC; CDR3 protein: CASSLGLGRSNYGYTF
J gene: TRBJ2-5; clone size: few; V gene: TRBV12-3/TRBV12-4; D gene: -; CDR3 DNA: TGTGCCAGCAATTTGAGGGGGGGCCAAGAGACCCAGTACTTC; CDR3 protein: CASNLRGGQETQYF
J gene: TRBJ2-1; clone size: few; V gene: TRBV27; D gene: -; CDR3 DNA: TGTGCCAGCCTAAGAGGGGGGATCAACAATGAGCAGTTCTTC; CDR3 protein: CASLRGGINNEQFF
J gene: TRBJ1-1; clone size: few; V gene: TRBV20-1; D gene: TRBD1; CDR3 DNA: TGCAGTGCACCCTTGGGCGACAGGGTCATCGGCACTGAAGCTTTCTTT; CDR3 protein: CSAPLGDRVIGTEAFF
J gene: TRBJ1-2; clone size: -; V gene: TRBV6-4; D gene: -; CDR3 DNA: TGTGCCAGCAGGGACATTGGCTACACCTTC; CDR3 protein: CASRDIGYTF
J gene: TRBJ2-7; clone size: few; V gene: TRBV7-2; D gene: TRBD2; CDR3 DNA: TGTGCCAGCAGCCCCAGGATAGCGGGGGGGCTTGCCTTCGAGCAGTACTTC; CDR3 protein: CASSPRIAGGLAFEQYF
J gene: TRBJ1-5; clone size: few; V gene: TRBV12-3/TRBV12-4; D gene: TRBD1; CDR3 DNA: TGTGCCAGCAGTCCGGGACAGGGGGCATACATAAGGCAGCCCCAGCATTTT; CDR3 protein: CASSPGQGAYIRQPQHF
J gene: TRBJ2-1; clone size: few; V gene: TRBV29-1; D gene: -; CDR3 DNA: TGCAGCGTTGAAAGCGTCACCTACAATGAGCAGTTCTTC; CDR3 protein: CSVESVTYNEQFF
J gene: TRBJ1-6; clone size: once; V gene: TRBV6-1; D gene: -; CDR3 DNA: TGTGCCAGCAGTGAGGTAGCGGGGAGGGCACCCCTCCACTTT; CDR3 protein: CASSEVAGRAPLHF
J gene: TRBJ2-1; clone size: -; V gene: TRBV4-3; D gene: -; CDR3 DNA: TGCGCCAGCAGCCAAGGATTGGGACCCGGCTCCTACAATGAGCAGTTCTTC; CDR3 protein: CASSQGLGPGSYNEQFF
J gene: TRBJ2-5; clone size: -; V gene: TRBV24-1; D gene: TRBD2; CDR3 DNA: TGTGCCACTAGGACTAGCGGGGACCAAGAGACCCAGTACTTC; CDR3 protein: CATRTSGDQETQYF
J gene: TRBJ1-6; clone size: -; V gene: TRBV9; D gene: -; CDR3 DNA: TGTGCCAGCAGCACCCGGGACACAATTAATTCATCCCTCCACTTT; CDR3 protein: CASSTRDTINSSLHF
J gene: TRBJ1-1; clone size: -; V gene: TRBV18; D gene: -; CDR3 DNA: TGTGCCAGCTCACCCCAAGGGGGGACTTTCACTGAAGCTTTCTTT; CDR3 protein: CASSPQGGTFTEAFF